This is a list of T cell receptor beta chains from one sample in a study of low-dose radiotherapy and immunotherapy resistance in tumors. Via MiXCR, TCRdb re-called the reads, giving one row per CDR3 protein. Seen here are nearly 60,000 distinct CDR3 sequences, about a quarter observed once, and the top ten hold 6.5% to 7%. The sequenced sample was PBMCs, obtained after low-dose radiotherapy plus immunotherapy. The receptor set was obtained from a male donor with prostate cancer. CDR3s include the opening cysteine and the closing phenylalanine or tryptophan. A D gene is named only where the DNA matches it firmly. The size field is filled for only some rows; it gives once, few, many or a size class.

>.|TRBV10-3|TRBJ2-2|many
TGTGCCATCTTGGTCTCCGGGACACTTAACACCGGGGAGCTGTTTTTT
CAILVSGTLNTGELFF
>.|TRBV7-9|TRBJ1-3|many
TGTGCCAGCAGCTTAAAGGGACCTGGAAACACCATATATTTT
CASSLKGPGNTIYF
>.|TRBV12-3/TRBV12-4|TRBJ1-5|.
TGTGCCAGCAGTCCACAGGGAGACCAGCCCCAGCATTTT
CASSPQGDQPQHF
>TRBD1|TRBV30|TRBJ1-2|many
TGTGCCTGGAGTGGTCTAGGGGGCAACTATGGCTACACCTTC
CAWSGLGGNYGYTF
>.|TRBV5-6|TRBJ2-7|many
TGTGCCAGCAGCCCCTGGGACCTACCCTACGAGCAGTACTTC
CASSPWDLPYEQYF
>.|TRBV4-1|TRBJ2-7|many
TGCGCCAGCAGCCAAGGAGGGGGGTTTCACGAGCAGTACTTC
CASSQGGGFHEQYF
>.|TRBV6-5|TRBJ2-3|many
TGTGCCAGCAGTTACTCGCGCCTAGGTACGCAGTATTTT
CASSYSRLGTQYF
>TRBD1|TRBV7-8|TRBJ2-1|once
TGTGCCAGCAGCCCAGGGACAGGGGTTAATGAGCAGTTCTTC
CASSPGTGVNEQFF
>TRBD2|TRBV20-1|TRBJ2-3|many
TGCAGTGCACAGCCCCCCGGACTAGCGGGAGAGGGTACGCAGTATTTT
CSAQPPGLAGEGTQYF
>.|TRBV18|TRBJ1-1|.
TGTGCCAGCTCACCCAGGAAAATAAACACTGAAGCTTTCTTT
CASSPRKINTEAFF
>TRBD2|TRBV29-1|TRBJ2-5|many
TGCAGCGTTGGTAATAGCGGGATAGAGACCCAGTACTTC
CSVGNSGIETQYF
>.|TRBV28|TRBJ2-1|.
TGTGCCAGCAGGTCATGGACTTCCTACAATGAGCAGTTCTTC
CASRSWTSYNEQFF
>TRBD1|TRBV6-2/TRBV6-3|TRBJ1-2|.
TGTGCCAGCAGTTACGTAGACAGGGATGGCTACACCTTC
CASSYVDRDGYTF
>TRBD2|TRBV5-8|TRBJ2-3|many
TGTGCCAGCAGCTTGGGGTTTAGCGGGAACACAGATACGCAGTATTTT
CASSLGFSGNTDTQYF
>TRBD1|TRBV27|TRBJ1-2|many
TGTGCCAGCGGACAGGGCAGCTATGGCTACACCTTC
CASGQGSYGYTF
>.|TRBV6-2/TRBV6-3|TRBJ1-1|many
TGTGCCAGCAGCACAGGGAACACTGAAGCTTTCTTT
CASSTGNTEAFF
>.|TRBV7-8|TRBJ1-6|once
TGTGCCAGCGGAATCTCATCTTCACCCCTCCACTTT
CASGISSSPLHF
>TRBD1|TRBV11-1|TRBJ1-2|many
TGTGCCAGCAGCTTAGCGCCCCAGGGGGGGTCTGGCGGCTACACCTTC
CASSLAPQGGSGGYTF
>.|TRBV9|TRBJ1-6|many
TGTGCCAGCAGCTATAACACTGGACAGACTAATTCACCCCTCCACTTT
CASSYNTGQTNSPLHF
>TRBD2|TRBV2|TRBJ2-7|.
TGTGCCATCACCGGGACTAGCAGATACGAGCAGTACTTC
CAITGTSRYEQYF
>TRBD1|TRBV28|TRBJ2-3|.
TGTGCCAGCTTAACTGTAGGACAGGGAGGCAGGGGTACGCAGTATTTT
CASLTVGQGGRGTQYF
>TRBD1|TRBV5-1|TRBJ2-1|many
TGCGCCAGCAGCTCCTCAGGGGGCGTCTATGAGCAGTTCTTC
CASSSSGGVYEQFF
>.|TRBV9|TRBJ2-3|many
TGTGCCAGCAGCGTAGTGGCCAGCGATAGCACAGATACGCAGTATTTT
CASSVVASDSTDTQYF
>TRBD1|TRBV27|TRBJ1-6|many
TGTGCCAGCACCAATTCTATCGGGACAGGGTATTCACCCCTCCACTTT
CASTNSIGTGYSPLHF
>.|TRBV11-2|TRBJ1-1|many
TGTGCCAGCAGCTTAGATCCGGGGGCGGTCGCTGAAGCTTTCTTT
CASSLDPGAVAEAFF
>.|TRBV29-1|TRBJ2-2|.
.
CSVAGWTGSREELFFF
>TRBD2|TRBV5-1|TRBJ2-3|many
TGCGCCAGCAGTTCAAGATTGGCAGCGGGAGTGAGCACAGATACGCAGTATTTT
CASSSRLAAGVSTDTQYF
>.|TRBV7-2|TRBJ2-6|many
TGTGCCAGCAGCTGGAAAGGGGGGCCTGGGGCCAACGTCCTGACTTTC
CASSWKGGPGANVLTF
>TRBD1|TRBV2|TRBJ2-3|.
TGTGCCAGCATTCTACAGGGGAACCCCACAGATACGCAGTATTTT
CASILQGNPTDTQYF
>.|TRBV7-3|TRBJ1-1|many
TGTGCCAGCAGCTTCCCGGGACGGATGAACACTGAAGCTTTCTTT
CASSFPGRMNTEAFF
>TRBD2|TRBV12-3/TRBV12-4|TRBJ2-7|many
TGTGCCAGCAGCCCGGGACTAGCGGGAGTCAGCGAGCAGTACTTC
CASSPGLAGVSEQYF
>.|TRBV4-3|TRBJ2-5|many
TGCGCCAGCAGCCAAAATCTTCCAGGGTCTGGTGAGACCCAGTACTTC
CASSQNLPGSGETQYF
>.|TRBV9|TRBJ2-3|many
TGTGCCAGCAGCGTAGCTAACGGGAGAGGACCAGATACGCAGTATTTT
CASSVANGRGPDTQYF
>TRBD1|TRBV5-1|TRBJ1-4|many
TGCGCCAGCAGCCCAGGACAGGGGCGAAAAGACAATGAAAAACTGTTTTTT
CASSPGQGRKDNEKLFF
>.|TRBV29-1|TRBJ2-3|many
TGCAGCGTTGAGGGGCTACCGGGAGGCACAGATACGCAGTATTTT
CSVEGLPGGTDTQYF
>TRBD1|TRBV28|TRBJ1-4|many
TGTGCCAGCAGTCCACCGGGACAGGATGAAAAACTGTTTTTT
CASSPPGQDEKLFF
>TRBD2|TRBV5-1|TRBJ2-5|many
TGCGCCAGCAGGTTTGGACTAGCGGAACAAGAGACCCAGTACTTC
CASRFGLAEQETQYF
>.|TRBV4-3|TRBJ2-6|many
TGCGCCAGCAGCCAACTATCATCTGGGGCCAACGTCCTGACTTTC
CASSQLSSGANVLTF
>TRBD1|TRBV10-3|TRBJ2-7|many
TGTGCCATCCGAGAACGGACAGGGGGCCCCTACGAGCAGTACTTC
CAIRERTGGPYEQYF
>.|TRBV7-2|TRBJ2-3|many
TGTGCCAGCAGCTTAGGGGCGGGGGCCACAGATACGCAGTATTTT
CASSLGAGATDTQYF
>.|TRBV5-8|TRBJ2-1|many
TGTGCCAGCAGCCCCAGGGACTTGAACAATGAGCAGTTCTTC
CASSPRDLNNEQFF
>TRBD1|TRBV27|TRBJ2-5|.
TGTGCCACCAGTGATCCGGGACAGGGGCGGGAGACCCAGTACTTC
CATSDPGQGRETQYF
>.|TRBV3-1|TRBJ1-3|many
TGTGCCAGCAGCCAAGCTACCCCAGGAAACACCATATATTTT
CASSQATPGNTIYF
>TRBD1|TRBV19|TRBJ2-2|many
TGTGCCAGTAACCCACAGGGGGCTCTAGCGCGAAGCACCGGGGAGCTGTTTTTT
CASNPQGALARSTGELFF
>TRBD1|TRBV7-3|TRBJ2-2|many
TGTGCCAGCAGCTTAAGGGACAGGGCCCCCACCGGGGAGCTGTTTTTT
CASSLRDRAPTGELFF
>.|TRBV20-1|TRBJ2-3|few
TGCAGTGCTGGGCAAGCTACAGATACGCAGTATTTT
CSAGQATDTQYF
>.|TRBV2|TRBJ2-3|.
TGTGCCAGCAGTGAGTTGACACAAAGCACAGATACGCAGTATTTT
CASSELTQSTDTQYF
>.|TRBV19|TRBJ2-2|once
TGTGCCAGTAGTATCTCCCCCCTGCAGGCGGTGAACACCGGGGAGCTGTTTTTT
CASSISPLQAVNTGELFF
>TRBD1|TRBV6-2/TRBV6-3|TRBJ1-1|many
TGTGCCAGCAGTTACTCGCCGGGACAGGGTTTTTTGGTCGCTGAAGCTTTCTTT
CASSYSPGQGFLVAEAFF
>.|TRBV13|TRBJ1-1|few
TGTGCCAGCAGCTTTAGAACAGGGGCTTTCTTT
CASSFRTGAFF
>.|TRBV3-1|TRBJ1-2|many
TGTGCCAGCAGCCAGGAAGCACTTCAGGGGAACTATGGCTACACCTTC
CASSQEALQGNYGYTF
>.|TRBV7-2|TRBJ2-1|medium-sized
TGTGCCAGCAGCTTAGCCGATGAGCAGTTCTTC
CASSLADEQFF
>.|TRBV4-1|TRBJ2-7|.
TGCGCCAGCAGCCAAGGCAGCGGAGTAACCCCCTACGAGCAGTACTTC
CASSQGSGVTPYEQYF
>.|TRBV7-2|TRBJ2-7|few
TGTGCCAGCAGCTTAGGTTTCCAGGGGCACTTCTCCTACGAGCAGTACTTC
CASSLGFQGHFSYEQYF
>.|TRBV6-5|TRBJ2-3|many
TGTGCCAGCAGCTCGGGGGGCCAGGGAGGGACGCAGTATTTT
CASSSGGQGGTQYF
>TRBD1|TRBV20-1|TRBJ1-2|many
TGCAGTGCTCTCCTGGGGGACAGGGACGATGAGGGGGGCTACACCTTC
CSALLGDRDDEGGYTF
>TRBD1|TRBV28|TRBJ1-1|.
TGTGCCAGCAGTTTCCCAGGACAGGGGGGCACTGAAGCTTTCTTT
CASSFPGQGGTEAFF
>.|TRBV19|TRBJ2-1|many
TGTGCCAGTAGTGTAGGGGCCTACAATGAGCAGTTCTTC
CASSVGAYNEQFF
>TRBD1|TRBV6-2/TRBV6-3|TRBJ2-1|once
TGTGCCAGCAGTGGATTGGGACAGGGCTACAATGAGCAGTTCTTC
CASSGLGQGYNEQFF